A selection of T cell receptor beta chains follows, all from one sample in a study of cytomegalovirus exposure and HLA in healthy donors. Profiled with immunoSEQ multiplex PCR; TCRdb holds only in-frame clones, not every one. The table lists 90,000 to 110,000 clones, roughly 15% of them singletons. The sequencing sample was made of PBMCs. The receptors were gathered from a female donor in good health and CMV-seronegative. The CDR3 runs from the conserved cysteine through the conserved F or W. The D gene is left open where the match is weak.

CASSQDGLARGGGTQYF	TRBD2	TRBV4-1	TRBJ2-5
CASSQSNSMNTEAFF	.	TRBV4-3	TRBJ1-1
CAWSVLGDTEAFF	.	TRBV30	TRBJ1-1
CASRVPPQGAMDGYTF	TRBD1	TRBV2	TRBJ1-2
CASSLALGGGIEKLFF	.	TRBV5-1	TRBJ1-4
CASSLGSSGSDDASSGLHF	.	TRBV5-1	TRBJ1-5
CASSIASDPSYEQYF	.	TRBV19	TRBJ2-7
CASSPGGVIGELFF	.	TRBV4-3	TRBJ2-2
CAWSVDAVLGETQYF	.	TRBV30	TRBJ2-5
CASRDKMNTEAFF	.	TRBV19	TRBJ1-1
CSVPGHEDYGYTF	.	TRBV29-1	TRBJ1-2
CSVEGAGGSNPDTQYF	TRBD2	TRBV29-1	TRBJ2-3
CASSLGAGGFNEQFF	TRBD2	TRBV7-3	TRBJ2-1
CASSSSLTGISGANVLTF	.	TRBV27	TRBJ2-6
CASSLLRQGIGEQYF	.	TRBV7-7	TRBJ2-7
CASSPTGVTEAFF	TRBD1	TRBV7-9	TRBJ1-1
CASSSNYEAFF	.	TRBV28	TRBJ1-1
CASSAAPGYNEQFF	.	TRBV6-4	TRBJ2-1
CASSGGASGYTQYF	TRBD2	TRBV2	TRBJ2-3
CASSPGGTGEKLFF	.	TRBV6-5	TRBJ1-4
CASSLARLDLFGTQYF	.	TRBV7-2	TRBJ2-5
CASIAASGITGNEQFF	TRBD2	TRBV27	TRBJ2-1
CASSLREEKLFF	.	TRBV7-2	TRBJ1-4
CASSQGQGPRYEQYF	TRBD1	TRBV7-9	TRBJ2-7
CASSILAVSYEQYF	.	TRBV6-1	TRBJ2-7
CASSGRGRVAYEQYF	TRBD1	TRBV5-4	TRBJ2-7
CAWSTRVSGAFF	.	TRBV30	TRBJ1-1
CAWGTGTTGYTF	.	TRBV30	TRBJ1-2
CATSRLAGTIEQFF	TRBD2	TRBV10-1	TRBJ2-1
CASSDRLGPNTEAFF	.	TRBV6-6	TRBJ1-1
CATSRAGGTEAFF	.	TRBV15	TRBJ1-1
CAWSVRAGDGYTF	.	TRBV30	TRBJ1-2
CASSLSPEDSVNTEAFF	.	TRBV19	TRBJ1-1
CASSGRNTEAFF	.	TRBV5-4	TRBJ1-1
CASSFGGSRYNEQFF	.	TRBV5-8	TRBJ2-1
CASSPSRHSPLHF	.	TRBV4-3	TRBJ1-6
CASSLAMGGEKLFF	.	TRBV7-9	TRBJ1-4
CSARQGYGYTF	.	TRBV20-1	TRBJ1-2
CASSGGGGALVEQYF	.	TRBV9	TRBJ2-7
CASSEVRRSVLVSYEQYF	.	TRBV6-1	TRBJ2-7
CASSLNPGGSYNEQFF	TRBD2	TRBV7-3	TRBJ2-1
CASSPEFYEQYF	.	TRBV28	TRBJ2-7